Below, 9 T cell receptor beta chains from the same sample are listed, as sequenced in a study of T cell changes during pregnancy in multiple sclerosis. Using immunoSEQ multiplex PCR, the repertoire was profiled, and TCRdb retains in-frame clones only, with some absent. In the table there are tens of thousands of clones, about nine tenths of which are singletons. The material sequenced was PBMCs, taken in the first trimester of pregnancy. The receptors were gathered from a female donor in good health, serving as a control in a pregnancy study. Some clones in this sample may be carry-over from other donors' samples.

This sequence joins TRBV19 and TRBJ2-1; TRBD1 aligns across 7 bases. The CDR3 consists of 16 residues. The trim removed 6 bases at V and 5 bases at J, leaving 13 bases unmatched. Germline CDR1 reads LNHDA; CDR2 reads SQIVND (reference sequence). CDR3 bases: TGTGCCAGTAGCCACCTAGGGGGCGAACCCCACAATGAGCAGTTCTTC. This gives the protein CASSHLGGEPHNEQFF. The variable domain in full, with the rest retrieved from reference TRBV19 and TRBJ2-1, is DGGITQSPKYLFRKEGQNVTLSCEQNLNHDAMYWYRQDPGQGLRLIYYSQIVNDFQKGDIAEGYSVSREKKESFPLTVTSAQKNPTAFYLCASSHLGGEPHNEQFFGPGTRLTVL.

This chain joins TRBV10-3 and TRBJ2-2; D is perhaps TRBD2 (6 bases). Germline CDR1 reads ENHRY; CDR2 reads SYGVKD. Between the trimmed V and J ends, which lost 3 bases and 1 base, there was a span of 12 bases. The CDR3 covers 16 residues. This CDR3 reads CAISDGMGGNTGELFF. Here the CDR3 DNA reads TGTGCCATCAGTGACGGGATGGGGGGGAACACCGGGGAGCTGTTTTTT.

The V gene is TRBV4-3, the J gene TRBJ2-1; tentative D call: TRBD2 (5 bases). With 1 base removed from V and 8 bases from J, the gap between germline ends came to 12 bases. The CDR3 runs 14 residues. The germline V gene encodes CDR1 LGHNA and CDR2 YSLEER. The CDR3 region has the DNA TGCGCCAGCAGCCAAGGTTGGGTGGGAGATGAGCAGTTCTTC. It specifies CASSQGWVGDEQFF.

The chain employs TRBV28 and TRBJ1-3; D possibly corresponds to TRBD1 (6 bases). Germline assignment: CDR1 MDHEN and CDR2 SYDVKM. The CDR3 covers 15 residues. Trimming shortened V by 2 bases and J by 0 bases, and 8 bases separated the two germline ends. Here the CDR3 reads CASSLQGSSGNTIYF. The CDR3, as DNA: TGTGCCAGCAGTTTACAGGGGAGCTCTGGAAACACCATATATTTT.

The rearrangement joins TRBV28 to TRBJ1-2; D may be TRBD1 (6 bases). This CDR3 comprises 16 residues. Trimming took 7 bases from V and 1 from J, leaving 19 bases between them. The germline gives CDR1 MDHEN, CDR2 SYDVKM. The CDR3 reads CASTKARPGDNYGYTF. The CDR3 DNA sequence: TGTGCCAGCACTAAGGCTCGGCCAGGGGATAACTATGGCTACACCTTC.

The J gene is TRBJ2-7, the V gene TRBV5-1; 10 positions match TRBD2. V lost 7 bases to trimming and J lost 2 bases; unmatched junction nucleotides: 18. Germline lookup yields CDR1 SGHRS and CDR2 YFSETQ. The CDR3 spans 18 residues. The chain's CDR3 is CASPFGGSGGDETYEQYF. In DNA, the CDR3 is TGCGCCAGCCCATTTGGGGGGAGCGGGGGGGACGAAACCTACGAGCAGTACTTC.

The V and J genes are TRBV9 and TRBJ1-2; tentative D call: TRBD1 (6 bases). This CDR3 comprises 15 residues. The V end lost 4 bases, the J end lost 2 bases, and 15 bases lay between the germline ends. CDR1 is SGDLS and CDR2 is YYNGEE in the germline V gene. The CDR3 protein is CASSSSQTGNYGYTF. The CDR3, as DNA: TGTGCCAGCAGCTCATCACAGACAGGCAACTATGGCTACACCTTC.

The chain couples TRBV5-4 to TRBJ2-7, with 7 bases matching TRBD1. J lost 1 base, V lost 1 base, and 2 bases had no gene match. This CDR3 spans 14 amino acids. Germline loops: CDR1 SGHNT, CDR2 YYREEE (reference sequence). CDR3 in amino acids: CASSLPGQSYEQYF. The CDR3 DNA reads TGTGCCAGCAGCTTGCCGGGACAGTCCTACGAGCAGTACTTC.

The chain carries TRBV2 and TRBJ1-5, with D hard to call. The V end was cut by 8 bases, the J end by 7 bases, with 18 bases between. Looked up from germline, CDR1 is SNHLY and CDR2 is FYNNEI. This CDR3 spans 14 amino acids. CDR3 DNA: TGTGCCAGCGACCTGGTACCGACACAACAGCCCCAGCATTTT. Translated: CASDLVPTQQPQHF.